This passage covers 26 T cell receptor beta chains from one sample sequenced in a study of blood T cell repertoires in COVID-19. The protocol was immunoSEQ multiplex PCR, while the TCRdb copy is restricted to in-frame clones and leaves out a portion. The repertoire consists of about 190,000 clones, with 89% occurring once and the leading ten covering about 7%. Material: peripheral blood. These receptors all stem from a man in his forties or fifties with acute or convalescent COVID-19.

The chain links TRBV9 to TRBJ1-2; D perhaps matches TRBD1 (6 bases). V was clipped by 4 bases and J by 2 bases, with 12 bases between them. The CDR3 covers 14 residues. Germline assignment: CDR1 SGDLS and CDR2 YYNGEE. The chain's CDR3 is CASSLSGGNYGYTF. CDR3 DNA: TGTGCCAGCAGCCTCTCGGGGGGCAACTATGGCTACACCTTC.

The chain has TRBV27 and TRBJ2-7; 8 nucleotides line up with TRBD1. This CDR3 spans 14 amino acids. V lost 7 bases and J lost 5; bases outside the gene matches: 10. Germline V gene sequence: CDR1 MNHEY, CDR2 SMNVEV (reference sequence). In DNA, the CDR3 is TGTGCCAGCACCGCTAGGACAGGGTCGAACGAGCAGTACTTC. This encodes CASTARTGSNEQYF.

This clone was seen only a few times. Within the sample, other DNA sequences also encode this same CDR3. The V and J genes are TRBV27 and TRBJ2-7; D uncertain. Trimming left V 3 bases short and J 0 bases short, with 6 bases between. The CDR3 sequence is 13 residues long. Germline V gene lookup returns CDR1 MNHEY and CDR2 SMNVEV (reference sequence). The CDR3 DNA is TGTGCCAGCAGTTTGCACTCCTCCTACGAGCAGTACTTC. Its protein is CASSLHSSYEQYF.

About this clone: Germline and junction disagree at one end, which may indicate a read error. The chain couples TRBV5-3 to TRBJ1-2, with 8 nucleotides matching TRBD1. TRBV5-3 is known as an ORF, though its function is uncertain. This CDR3 region has 13 residues. For the CDR3, the DNA is TGTGCCAGAAGCTTGAGGCCGGACAGGGTAATGGTCTTC. Protein sequence: CARSLRPDRVMVF.

As for this clone: This sample includes further DNA sequences coding for the same CDR3. CDR3 sequence: CASSLRGGTEAFF. The DNA for the CDR3 is TGTGCCAGCAGCTTGCGGGGCGGCACTGAAGCTTTCTTT. This chain links TRBV7-3 with TRBJ1-1; possibly TRBD1 for D (5 bases). Germline lookup yields CDR1 SGHTA and CDR2 FQGTGA. V gave up 3 bases and J gave up 4 bases, with 9 bases separating them. This CDR3 is built from 13 residues.

This clone has just a few counts. V and J are TRBV6-5 and TRBJ2-2; TRBD1 matches at 7 bases. V was clipped by 8 bases and J by 7 bases; unmatched bases: 7. This CDR3 is built from 13 residues. Germline CDR1 reads MNHEY; CDR2 reads SVGAGI. Here the CDR3 DNA reads TGTGCCAGCCGTACAGGGGTAGGCGGGGAGCTGTTTTTT. Amino acid sequence: CASRTGVGGELFF.

This chain uses TRBV19 with TRBJ1-4; tentative D call: TRBD1 (6 bases). Germline V gene sequence: CDR1 LNHDA, CDR2 SQIVND (reference sequence). The V end lost 1 base, the J end lost 8 bases, and 11 bases lay between the germline ends. The CDR3 totals 14 residues. The CDR3 sequence: CASSIGQAREKLFF. As DNA, the CDR3 is TGTGCCAGTAGTATAGGACAGGCGCGCGAAAAACTGTTTTTT.

V and J are TRBV3-1 (or the pseudogene TRBV3-2) and TRBJ1-1; D remains ambiguous. V lost 1 base and J 0 bases, leaving 6 bases between the germline ends. Germline CDR1 LGHDT, CDR2 YNNKEL (reference sequence). This CDR3 is built from 14 residues. CDR3 amino acids: CASSQGEMNTEAFF. The CDR3 nucleotides are TGTGCCAGCAGCCAAGGCGAAATGAACACTGAAGCTTTCTTT.

The chain has TRBV29-1 and TRBJ2-7, with 12 positions matching TRBD2. This CDR3 comprises 14 residues. Losses at the gene ends were 6 bases for V and 7 bases for J; bases not matched to a gene: 10. Germline V gene sequence: CDR1 SQVTM, CDR2 ANQGSEA. The chain's CDR3 is CSVSGVGTSGEQYF. The CDR3 nucleotides read TGCAGCGTATCGGGGGTAGGGACTAGCGGGGAGCAGTACTTC.

The chain employs TRBV5-4 and TRBJ1-2, with 12 nucleotides matching TRBD1. Germline V gene data show CDR1 as SGHNT and CDR2 as YYREEE (reference sequence). The CDR3 has 16 amino acids. V lost 4 bases and J lost 7; bases outside the gene matches: 11. CDR3 loop: CASSRYGTGGISGYTF. CDR3 coding DNA: TGTGCCAGCAGCCGATACGGGACAGGGGGCATCAGTGGCTACACCTTC.

J is TRBJ1-2 and V is TRBV20-1; maybe TRBD1 (6 bases). Germline values: CDR1 DFQATT, CDR2 SNEGSKA (reference sequence). V lost 3 bases and J lost 1, with 21 bases in between. The CDR3 contains 17 residues. CDR3 loop: CSASQRTFRDINYGYTF. CDR3 nucleotides: TGCAGTGCTAGTCAACGGACCTTTAGGGACATTAACTATGGCTACACCTTC.

The chain recombines TRBV4-3 with TRBJ1-5; D is ambiguous. Looked up from germline, CDR1 is LGHNA and CDR2 is YSLEER. This CDR3 contains 15 residues. The V end was cut by 0 bases, the J end by 7 bases, with 13 bases between. This CDR3 reads CASSQDSLGRQPQHF. CDR3 DNA: TGCGCCAGCAGCCAAGATTCGTTAGGGAGGCAGCCCCAGCATTTT.

J is TRBJ1-5 and V is TRBV7-9; 8 bases are a match to TRBD1. The V segment lost 3 bases and the J segment 3 bases; nucleotides outside the gene matches: 4. Germline V gene lookup returns CDR1 SEHNR and CDR2 FQNEAQ (reference sequence). The CDR3 contains 15 residues. CDR3 nucleotide sequence: TGTGCCAGCAGCTTCGGACAGGGTGACAATCAGCCCCAGCATTTT. It translates to CASSFGQGDNQPQHF.

J is TRBJ2-1 and V is TRBV6-5; 10 bases are a match to TRBD1. Germline CDR1 reads MNHEY; CDR2 reads SVGAGI. The CDR3 loop spans 16 amino acids. V lost 2 bases and J lost 7; bases outside the gene matches: 8. The CDR3 sequence is CASSYIGTGDRNEQFF. DNA of the CDR3: TGTGCCAGCAGTTACATTGGGACAGGGGATCGAAATGAGCAGTTCTTC.

The chain carries TRBV6-5 and TRBJ1-2, with TRBD1 matching over 7 bases. CDR3 size: 13 residues. Germline CDR1 MNHEY, CDR2 SVGAGI. Unmatched junction bases numbered 4, after V lost 5 bases and J lost 4 bases. In DNA, the CDR3 is TGTGCCAGCAGTCCGGACAGGATCTATGGCTACACCTTC. Amino acids: CASSPDRIYGYTF.

The rearrangement links TRBV6-5 to TRBJ1-1; D is unresolved. The V gene's germline CDR1 is MNHEY and CDR2 SVGAGI. The CDR3 contains 13 residues. The germline V and J ends were trimmed by 0 bases and 7 bases, with 9 bases remaining between them. The CDR3 region is CASSYSVEREAFF. CDR3 coding DNA: TGTGCCAGCAGTTACTCGGTCGAGCGTGAAGCTTTCTTT.

The chain's CDR3 is CASSTGSREKLFF. The CDR3 bases are TGTGCCAGCTCGACAGGGAGTCGGGAAAAACTGTTTTTT. J is TRBJ1-4 and V is TRBV19; 7 bases align to TRBD1. The CDR3 has 13 amino acids. CDR1 LNHDA and CDR2 SQIVND come from the germline V gene (reference sequence). Trimming took 9 bases from V and 8 from J; bases not matched to a gene: 9.

This clone was detected once. The chain carries TRBV30 and TRBJ2-7; D is possibly TRBD1 (6 bases). From germline, CDR1 is GTSNPN and CDR2 SVGIG (reference sequence). The CDR3 has 12 residues. V was shortened by 6 bases and J by 2 bases, with 11 bases between the two germline ends. CDR3 region: CACSEGAYEQYF. DNA of the CDR3: TGTGCCTGTTCCGAGGGGGCCTACGAGCAGTACTTC.

The chain links TRBV4-1 to TRBJ1-1; D gene uncertain. The V gene's germline CDR1 is MGHRA and CDR2 YSYEKL. V gave up 0 bases and J gave up 11 bases, with 16 bases separating them. The CDR3 has 14 amino acids. DNA for the CDR3: TGCGCCAGCAGCCAAGAGAGGCGGAACGTTGAGGCTTTCTTT. This gives the protein CASSQERRNVEAFF.

This clone was observed a single time. V gene TRBV5-1 combines with J gene TRBJ1-4; D perhaps matches TRBD1 (6 bases). V gave up 2 bases and J gave up 9 bases, with 17 bases separating them. The CDR3 is 15 residues long. CDR1 and CDR2 (germline): SGHRS, YFSETQ. The CDR3 reads CASSFNRAPGQKLFF. For the CDR3, the DNA is TGCGCCAGCAGCTTTAACAGGGCCCCAGGGCAAAAACTGTTTTTT.

This rearrangement joins TRBV5-4 to TRBJ2-7, with 7 bases that match TRBD1. The CDR3 extends over 13 amino acids. In germline, CDR1 is SGHNT, CDR2 YYREEE (reference sequence). With V trimmed by 2 bases and J by 3 bases, 2 bases remained unmatched. The CDR3: CASSFGQDYEQYF. For the CDR3, the DNA is TGTGCCAGCAGCTTTGGACAGGACTACGAGCAGTACTTC.

The chain uses TRBV4-2 and TRBJ2-7; 12 bases are a match to TRBD1. Germline V gives CDR1 LGHNA, CDR2 YNFKEQ. V lost 8 bases, J lost 3 bases, and 5 bases stayed unmatched. The CDR3 contains 14 residues. The DNA of the CDR3 is TGTGCCAGCGGGGGGACAGGGGGCAGCTACGAGCAGTACTTC. Its protein product is CASGGTGGSYEQYF.

V gene TRBV7-2 combines with J gene TRBJ2-2; D not resolved. CDR1 and CDR2 from the germline V gene are SGHTA and FQGNSA. The CDR3 is made up of 16 amino acids. Trimming shortened V by 5 bases and J by 4 bases, and 17 bases separated the two germline ends. The CDR3 bases are TGTGCCAGCAGCCCTCGGAGCCCCGCTGGCACCGGGGAGCTGTTTTTT. The encoded protein is CASSPRSPAGTGELFF. Variable domain in full (rest from reference TRBV7-2 and TRBJ2-2): GAGVSQSPSNKVTEKGKDVELRCDPISGHTALYWYRQSLGQGLEFLIYFQGNSAPDKSGLPSDRFSAERTGGSVSTLTIQRTQQEDSAVYLCASSPRSPAGTGELFFGEGSRLTVL.

V and J are TRBV6-5 and TRBJ2-7; 8 bases map to TRBD1. The CDR3 length is 14 residues. CDR1 and CDR2 (germline): MNHEY, SVGAGI. V trimming: 2 bases; J trimming: 6 bases; junction bases outside the gene matches: 6. CDR3 region: CASSYEDRDGEQYF. Here the CDR3 DNA reads TGTGCCAGCAGTTACGAGGACAGGGATGGCGAGCAGTACTTC.

V usage is TRBV6-5 and J usage is TRBJ2-7; 8 bases are shared with TRBD1. The V and J ends lost 6 bases and 3 bases, in that order; junction bases with no gene match: 7. The CDR3 is 14 amino acids. Germline CDR1 MNHEY, CDR2 SVGAGI. The CDR3 DNA reads TGTGCCAGCAGCCCCGGACAGGGTCTCTACGAGCAGTACTTC. Translation: CASSPGQGLYEQYF.

The gene calls are TRBV19 and TRBJ1-2, with D possibly being TRBD1 (6 bases). The CDR3 is 16 amino acids. Deletions cut 7 bases from V and 4 bases from J, with 22 bases between. Germline values: CDR1 LNHDA, CDR2 SQIVND (reference sequence). Here the CDR3 DNA reads TGTGCCAGTAACGATATGTTGGGGGGGCCGGTCTATGGCTACACCTTC. This sequence encodes CASNDMLGGPVYGYTF. The full variable domain, in which reference TRBV19 and TRBJ1-2 provide the parts outside the CDR3, is DGGITQSPKYLFRKEGQNVTLSCEQNLNHDAMYWYRQDPGQGLRLIYYSQIVNDFQKGDIAEGYSVSREKKESFPLTVTSAQKNPTAFYLCASNDMLGGPVYGYTFGSGTRLTVV.